This T cell receptor (beta chain) originates from a study of spatial heterogeneity in lung cancer. Study-wide background: A unique TCR and UMI combination showed up more than ten times in raw reads, on average.

Time point: sample taken at primary tumor resection. Patients with untreated early-stage non-small cell lung cancer, numbering 72, were the donors. Sequencing was performed on whole RNA extracted from tumor and nontumor lung tissue, or from frozen PBMC, and the material was left unsorted. Each CDR3 protein gets one entry after TCRdb re-called the 5' RACE reads with MiXCR. The data contain several thousand distinct CDR3 sequences, under 6% of them singletons. Germline V CDR1 and CDR2: DFQATT, SNEGSKA (reference sequence). Trimming pared 0 bases from V and 0 bases from J, leaving 17 bases between. The CDR3 contains 17 residues. This clonotype qualifies as medium-sized.

The material was normal lung tissue next to the tumor, obtained at surgery. The V and J genes are TRBV20-1 and TRBJ1-1; D uncertain. This TCR was recovered from a female donor with early-stage non-small cell lung cancer. The chain's CDR3 is CSARDPSAENMNTEAFF. In DNA, the CDR3 is TGCAGTGCTAGAGATCCCTCGGCAGAAAACATGAACACTGAAGCTTTCTTT.